This T cell receptor beta chain derives from a study of cytomegalovirus exposure and HLA in healthy donors. On this clone itself: What it binds is not known.

Researchers ran the PCR with 60 Vbeta and 13 Jbeta primers. Data came from immunoSEQ multiplex PCR; TCRdb stores just in-frame clones and leaves some out. The profile shows 110,000 or so clones, around 80% of them singletons. Whole-study results and caveats: Immune exposure data for these donors was limited to CMV serostatus. Earlier results showed most TCR beta V segments being productive about 87% or about 30% of the time.

The sequence was collected from a male donor in good health and CMV-seronegative. The sequenced material came from PBMCs.

The DNA of the CDR3 is TGTGCCAGCAGCGCCCGTAGCGGGGCTACCTACGAGCAGTACTTC. Translation: CASSARSGATYEQYF. This chain joins TRBV7-2 and TRBJ2-7, with TRBD2 matching over 8 bases. CDR1 is SGHTA, CDR2 FQGNSA, per germline. The CDR3 spans 15 residues. V shed 5 bases and J 2 bases; nucleotides not matched to a gene: 8.